A single sample gave rise to the 20 T cell receptor beta chains below, sequenced in a study of beta chain features in type 1 diabetes listed by TCRdb under 2018. Broad study findings and their caveats: A moderate but significant shortening of TCRB CDR3 length was observed in type 1 diabetes patients in all four CD4+ subsets.

The protocol used for the library was the immunoSEQ multiplex PCR assay. The High Capacity cDNA Reverse Transcription Kit was used to reverse transcribe all of the isolated RNA, meaning that expressed TCRB transcripts were what got sequenced. In TCRdb, the immuneACCESS table is reduced to in-frame sequences with V and J assigned. These tables do not hold every clone; where another copy was compared, an unresolved V gene accounts for under half, and the others remain unexplained. This sample gives approximately 260,000 clones in total; roughly 25% of them show up just once. In total, the top ten clones hold about 0.012% of the sample. What these receptors recognize is not known. What was sequenced was naive CD4+ T cells from blood. What this sample's cell subset or site label stands for: true naive CD4+ T cells. The receptors stem from a woman aged 30 to 39 with type 1 diabetes.

This clone has just a few counts. The gene calls are TRBV30 and TRBJ1-2; no definite D call. The germline V gene encodes CDR1 GTSNPN and CDR2 SVGIG (reference sequence). The CDR3 consists of 14 residues. V lost 4 bases, J lost 8 bases, and 20 bases lay in between. Here the CDR3 reads CAWTIWPRRGGYTF. The CDR3 coding sequence is TGTGCCTGGACAATCTGGCCGAGACGAGGAGGCTACACCTTC.

V gene TRBV29-1 combines with J gene TRBJ2-3, with 16 bases that match TRBD2. The germline V gene has CDR1 SQVTM and CDR2 ANQGSEA. CDR3 length equals 15 residues. J gave up 3 bases and V 6 bases, and 3 bases lay outside the gene matches. The CDR3 loop reads CSVGTSGRDTDTQYF. CDR3 bases: TGCAGCGTGGGGACTAGCGGGAGGGATACAGATACGCAGTATTTT.

CDR3 in amino acids: CASSSGQESSGYTF. In DNA form, the CDR3 reads TGTGCCAGCAGTTCGGGACAGGAGTCCAGTGGCTACACCTTC. The J gene is TRBJ1-2, the V gene TRBV6-6, with 8 bases that match TRBD1. The CDR3 runs 14 residues. The V and J ends lost 4 bases and 7 bases, in that order; junction bases with no gene match: 8. Germline V lookup: CDR1 MNHNY, CDR2 SVGAGI (reference sequence).

CDR3 DNA sequence: TGTGCCAGCAGTCCCTCGACAGCCGGGCAGGGCAAGGGGAACACTGAAGCTTTCTTT. As protein: CASSPSTAGQGKGNTEAFF. The chain combines TRBV27 with TRBJ1-1; TRBD1 is a possible D gene (5 bases). CDR1 and CDR2 (germline): MNHEY, SMNVEV (reference sequence). The CDR3 extends over 19 amino acids. Trimming cost V 5 bases and J 1 base, with 26 bases left between them.

This clone was seen a handful of times. This sequence joins TRBV28 and TRBJ2-7, with D perhaps matching TRBD2 (6 bases). Germline V gene lookup returns CDR1 MDHEN and CDR2 SYDVKM. V was shortened by 7 bases and J by 2 bases, with 15 bases between the two germline ends. The CDR3 is 14 amino acids. DNA of the CDR3: TGTGCCAGCAATGTAGCGGAGGGCACCTACGAGCAGTACTTC. Amino acid sequence: CASNVAEGTYEQYF.

V and J are TRBV7-9 and TRBJ2-3; 9 nucleotides align to TRBD1. This CDR3 region has 18 residues. The trim removed 10 bases at V and 0 bases at J, leaving 17 bases unmatched. Germline-derived CDR1 and CDR2 are SEHNR and FQNEAQ (reference sequence). The CDR3 loop is CATPEGQGQLASTDTQYF. CDR3 nucleotide sequence: TGTGCCACCCCGGAGGGACAGGGCCAACTTGCTAGCACAGATACGCAGTATTTT.

This chain connects TRBV9 to TRBJ2-1; 8 bases map to TRBD2. The CDR3 runs to 15 residues. After removal of 4 bases from V and 2 bases from J, the junction contained 5 bases not matched to a gene. The germline V gene has CDR1 SGDLS and CDR2 YYNGEE. CDR3 coding DNA: TGTGCCAGCAGCCAACTAGCGGACCCCTACAATGAGCAGTTCTTC. The encoded protein is CASSQLADPYNEQFF.

The chain links TRBV5-4 to TRBJ2-3, with 10 bases fitting TRBD2. This CDR3 spans 15 amino acids. After removal of 6 bases from V and 1 base from J, the junction contained 5 bases not matched to a gene. The germline CDR1 and CDR2 sequences are SGHNT and YYREEE (reference sequence). The chain's CDR3 is CASKSGTSGTDTQYF. For the CDR3, the DNA is TGTGCCAGCAAGTCCGGGACTAGCGGCACAGATACGCAGTATTTT. The variable domain in full, completed from reference TRBV5-4 and TRBJ2-3, reads ETGVTQSPTHLIKTRGQQVTLRCSSQSGHNTVSWYQQALGQGPQFIFQYYREEENGRGNFPPRFSGLQFPNYSSELNVNALELDDSALYLCASKSGTSGTDTQYFGPGTRLTVL.

The chain links TRBV30 to TRBJ1-3; D remains ambiguous. V dropped 2 bases and J dropped 0 bases, with 11 bases sitting between them. This CDR3 is built from 15 residues. Germline V gives CDR1 GTSNPN, CDR2 SVGIG (reference sequence). In DNA form, the CDR3 reads TGTGCCTGGAGTCTCGGGAAACACTCTGGAAACACCATATATTTT. Protein sequence: CAWSLGKHSGNTIYF.

The J gene is TRBJ2-1, the V gene TRBV29-1; 8 nucleotides match TRBD2. The CDR3 loop spans 14 amino acids. The trim removed 7 bases at V and 3 bases at J, leaving 8 bases unmatched. The germline V gene has CDR1 SQVTM and CDR2 ANQGSEA. The DNA for the CDR3 is TGCAGCGCCCAACCAGCGGGAGTCTACAATGAGCAGTTCTTC. Its translation: CSAQPAGVYNEQFF.

The rearrangement uses TRBV2 and TRBJ1-5; 7 bases fit TRBD1. Germline loops: CDR1 SNHLY, CDR2 FYNNEI. The J segment lost 6 bases and the V segment lost 6 bases, leaving 11 bases of the junction unmatched. CDR3 length equals 15 residues. The CDR3 sequence is CASRGQTPLGQPQHF. The DNA of the CDR3 is TGTGCCAGCAGGGGACAGACCCCACTAGGTCAGCCCCAGCATTTT.

This clone was found a few times. The rearrangement links TRBV28 to TRBJ1-5; TRBD1 aligns across 8 bases. The V gene's germline CDR1 is MDHEN and CDR2 SYDVKM. J lost 2 bases, V lost 4 bases, and 7 bases had no gene match. The CDR3 is 16 residues long. This CDR3 is CASSSSGQGGNQPQHF. The CDR3 nucleotides read TGTGCCAGCAGTTCCTCCGGACAGGGAGGCAATCAGCCCCAGCATTTT.

The chain joins TRBV11-2 to TRBJ2-7; the match to TRBD1 covers 10 bases. Germline-derived CDR1 and CDR2 are SGHAT and FQNNGV. This CDR3 region has 19 residues. Losses at the gene ends were 2 bases for V and 7 bases for J; bases not matched to a gene: 20. The CDR3 nucleotides are TGTGCCAGCAGCTTACGACGTGACCCGACAGGGGGCCACTTTGAGGAGCAGTACTTC. Its protein product is CASSLRRDPTGGHFEEQYF.

Only a few counts were recorded for this clone. The chain couples TRBV18 to TRBJ2-3, with D perhaps matching TRBD1 (5 bases). CDR1 and CDR2 (germline): KGHSH, LQKENI. This CDR3 has 14 amino acids. V lost 6 bases, J lost 3 bases, and 13 bases lay in between. CDR3 protein: CASSPQGLTDTQYF. The CDR3 DNA sequence: TGTGCCAGCTCTCCCCAGGGTTTGACAGATACGCAGTATTTT.

The chain recombines TRBV18 with TRBJ2-5, with D maybe TRBD2 (6 bases). This CDR3 is built from 14 residues. The V gene lost 5 bases and the J gene lost 2 bases, with 12 bases spanning the gap. Germline assignment: CDR1 KGHSH and CDR2 LQKENI. In DNA form, the CDR3 reads TGTGCCAGCTCATACTGGGGAGGACAAGAGACCCAGTACTTC. Translating gives CASSYWGGQETQYF. Full variable domain (outside the CDR3, taken from reference TRBV18 and TRBJ2-5): NAGVMQNPRHLVRRRGQEARLRCSPMKGHSHVYWYRQLPEEGLKFMVYLQKENIIDESGMPKERFSAEFPKEGPSILRIQQVVRGDSAAYFCASSYWGGQETQYFGPGTRLLVL.

V and J are TRBV28 and TRBJ2-3, with D perhaps matching TRBD1 (6 bases). CDR1 and CDR2 from the germline V gene are MDHEN and SYDVKM. V lost 3 bases and J lost 8, with 12 bases in between. The CDR3 runs to 13 residues. This CDR3 reads CASSLERRGTQYF. The CDR3 DNA is TGTGCCAGCAGTTTGGAACGCAGGGGTACGCAGTATTTT.

This clone was counted between two and nine times. CDR3 sequence reads: CASSQGVLREQYF. As DNA, the CDR3 is TGCGCCAGCAGCCAAGGAGTCTTGCGGGAGCAGTACTTC. The chain employs TRBV4-1 and TRBJ2-7; the D is unclear. Germline lookup yields CDR1 MGHRA and CDR2 YSYEKL. Trimming stripped 1 base from V and 7 bases from J, with 11 bases between. This CDR3 has 13 amino acids.

This sequence joins TRBV29-1 and TRBJ2-3, with a tentative D call TRBD1 (5 bases). Germline-derived CDR1 and CDR2 are SQVTM and ANQGSEA. CDR3 length: 11 amino acids. V dropped 8 bases and J dropped 4 bases, with 10 bases sitting between them. The CDR3 DNA reads TGCAGCATCCAGGGCGCAGATACGCAGTATTTT. Translated: CSIQGADTQYF.

The sample holds a few counts of this clone. V usage is TRBV19 and J usage is TRBJ2-1; 7 nucleotides agree with TRBD2. The V gene end was trimmed by 6 bases and the J gene end by 5 bases; junction bases not matched to a gene: 7. From germline, CDR1 is LNHDA and CDR2 SQIVND (reference sequence). The length of the CDR3 is 14 residues. The CDR3 loop is CASRSGASDNEQFF. In DNA form, the CDR3 reads TGTGCCAGTAGGAGCGGGGCGAGCGACAATGAGCAGTTCTTC.

This clone was seen a handful of times. J is TRBJ2-7 and V is TRBV7-9; no clear D gene. The CDR3 is made up of 13 amino acids. Germline CDR1 SEHNR, CDR2 FQNEAQ (reference sequence). V was clipped by 5 bases and J by 5 bases, with 13 bases between them. The CDR3 nucleotides are TGTGCCAGCAGCCGACAACAGTTCGACGAGCAGTACTTC. Protein sequence: CASSRQQFDEQYF.